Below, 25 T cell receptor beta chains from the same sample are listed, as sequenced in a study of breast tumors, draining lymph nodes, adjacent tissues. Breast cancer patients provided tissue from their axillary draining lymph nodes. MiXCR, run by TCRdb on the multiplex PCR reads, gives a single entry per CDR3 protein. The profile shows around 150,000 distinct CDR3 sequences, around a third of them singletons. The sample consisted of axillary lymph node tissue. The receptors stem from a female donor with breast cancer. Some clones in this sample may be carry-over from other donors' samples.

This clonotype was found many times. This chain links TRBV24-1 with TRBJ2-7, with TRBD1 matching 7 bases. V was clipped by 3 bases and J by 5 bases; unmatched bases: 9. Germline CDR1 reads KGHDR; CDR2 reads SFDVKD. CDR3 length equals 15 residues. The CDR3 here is CATSDRRQGGDEQYF. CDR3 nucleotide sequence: TGTGCCACCAGTGATCGACGACAGGGTGGTGACGAGCAGTACTTC.

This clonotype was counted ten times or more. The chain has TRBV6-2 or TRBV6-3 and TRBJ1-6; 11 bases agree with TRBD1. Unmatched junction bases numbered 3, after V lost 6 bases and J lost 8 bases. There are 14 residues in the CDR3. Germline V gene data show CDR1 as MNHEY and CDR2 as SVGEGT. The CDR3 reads CASSGQGAYSPLHF. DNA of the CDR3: TGTGCCAGCAGCGGACAGGGGGCATATTCACCCCTCCACTTT.

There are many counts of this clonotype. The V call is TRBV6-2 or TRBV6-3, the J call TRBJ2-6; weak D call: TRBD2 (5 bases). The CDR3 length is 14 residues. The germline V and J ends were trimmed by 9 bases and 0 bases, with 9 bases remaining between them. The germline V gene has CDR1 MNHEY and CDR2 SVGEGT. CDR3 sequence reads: CARRGVSGANVLTF. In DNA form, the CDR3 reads TGTGCCAGACGGGGTGTCTCTGGGGCCAACGTCCTGACTTTC.

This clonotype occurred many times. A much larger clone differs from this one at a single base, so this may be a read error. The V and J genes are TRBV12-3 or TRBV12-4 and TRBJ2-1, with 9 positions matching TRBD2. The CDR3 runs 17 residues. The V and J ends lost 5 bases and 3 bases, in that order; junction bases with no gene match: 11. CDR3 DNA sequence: TGTGCCAGCAGTAACGCCGGGACTAGCTTGAACTACAATGAGCAGTTCTTC. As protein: CASSNAGTSLNYNEQFF.

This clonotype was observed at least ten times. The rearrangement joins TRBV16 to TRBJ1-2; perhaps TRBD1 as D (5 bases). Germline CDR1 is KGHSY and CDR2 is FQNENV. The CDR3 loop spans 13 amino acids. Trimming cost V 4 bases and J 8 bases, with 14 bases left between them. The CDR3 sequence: CASSRDRGPGYTF. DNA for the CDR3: TGTGCCAGCAGCCGAGATAGGGGCCCCGGCTACACCTTC.

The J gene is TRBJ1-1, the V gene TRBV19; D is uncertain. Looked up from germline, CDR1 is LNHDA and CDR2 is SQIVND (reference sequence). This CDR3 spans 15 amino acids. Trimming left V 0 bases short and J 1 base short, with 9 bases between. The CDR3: CASSIDRPSNTEAFF. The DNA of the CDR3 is TGTGCCAGTAGTATAGATCGCCCGTCGAACACTGAAGCTTTCTTT.

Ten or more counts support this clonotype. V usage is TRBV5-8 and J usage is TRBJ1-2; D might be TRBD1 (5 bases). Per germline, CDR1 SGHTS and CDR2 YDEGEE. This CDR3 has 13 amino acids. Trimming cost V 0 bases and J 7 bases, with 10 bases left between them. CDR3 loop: CASSLVSGSGYTF. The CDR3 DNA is TGTGCCAGCAGCTTGGTCTCAGGGAGTGGCTACACCTTC.

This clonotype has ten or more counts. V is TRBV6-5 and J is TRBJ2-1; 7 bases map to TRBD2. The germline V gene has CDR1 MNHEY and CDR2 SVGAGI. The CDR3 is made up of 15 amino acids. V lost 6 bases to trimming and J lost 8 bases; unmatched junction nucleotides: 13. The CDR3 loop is CASSREGRAVDEQFF. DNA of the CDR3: TGTGCCAGCAGCCGCGAAGGGAGGGCGGTGGATGAGCAGTTCTTC.

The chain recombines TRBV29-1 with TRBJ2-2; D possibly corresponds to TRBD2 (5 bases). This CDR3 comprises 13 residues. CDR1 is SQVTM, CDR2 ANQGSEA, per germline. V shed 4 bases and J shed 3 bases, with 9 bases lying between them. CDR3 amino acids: CSVAKADTGELFF. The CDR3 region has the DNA TGCAGCGTTGCTAAAGCGGACACCGGGGAGCTGTTTTTT.

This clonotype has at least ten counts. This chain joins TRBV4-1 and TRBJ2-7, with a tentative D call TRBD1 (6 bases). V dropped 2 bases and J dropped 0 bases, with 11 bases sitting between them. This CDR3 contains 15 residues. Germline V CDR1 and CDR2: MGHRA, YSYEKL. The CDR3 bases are TGCGCCAGCAGCCAACGCCCAGGGGCCTCCTACGAGCAGTACTTC. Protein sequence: CASSQRPGASYEQYF.

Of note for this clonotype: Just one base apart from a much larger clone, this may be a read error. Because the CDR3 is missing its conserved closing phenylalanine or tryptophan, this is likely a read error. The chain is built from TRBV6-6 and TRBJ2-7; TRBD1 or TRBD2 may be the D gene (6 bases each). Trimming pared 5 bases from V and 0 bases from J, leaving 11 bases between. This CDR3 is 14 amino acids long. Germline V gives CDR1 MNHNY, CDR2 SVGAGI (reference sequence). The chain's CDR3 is CASSPGGTSYEQYS. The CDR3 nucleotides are TGTGCCAGCAGTCCCGGGGGCACCTCCTACGAGCAGTACTCC.

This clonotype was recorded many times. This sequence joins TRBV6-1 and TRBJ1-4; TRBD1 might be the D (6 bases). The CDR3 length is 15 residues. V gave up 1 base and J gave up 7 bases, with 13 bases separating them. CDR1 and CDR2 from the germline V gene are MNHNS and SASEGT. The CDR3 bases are TGTGCCAGCAGTGAAGGACGGACAGCGAGTGAAAAACTGTTTTTT. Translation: CASSEGRTASEKLFF.

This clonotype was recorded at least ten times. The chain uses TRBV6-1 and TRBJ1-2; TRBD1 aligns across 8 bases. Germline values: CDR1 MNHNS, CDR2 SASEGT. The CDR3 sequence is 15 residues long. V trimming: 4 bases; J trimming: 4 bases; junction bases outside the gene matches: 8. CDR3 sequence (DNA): TGTGCCAGCAGTGCCTCCAGGGGGCTGGGCTATGGCTACACCTTC. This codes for CASSASRGLGYGYTF.

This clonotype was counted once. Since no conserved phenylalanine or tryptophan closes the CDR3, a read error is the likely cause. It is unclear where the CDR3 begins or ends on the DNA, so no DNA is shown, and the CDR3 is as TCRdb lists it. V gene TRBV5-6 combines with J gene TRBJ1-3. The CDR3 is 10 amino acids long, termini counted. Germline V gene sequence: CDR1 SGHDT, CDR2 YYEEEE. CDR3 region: CASSLELRVT.

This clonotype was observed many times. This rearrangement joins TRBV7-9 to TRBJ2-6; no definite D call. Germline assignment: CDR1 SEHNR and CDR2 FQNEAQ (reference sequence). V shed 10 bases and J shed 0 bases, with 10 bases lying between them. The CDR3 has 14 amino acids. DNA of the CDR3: TGTGCCATTTACAGCTTCTCTGGGGCCAACGTCCTGACTTTC. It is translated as CAIYSFSGANVLTF.

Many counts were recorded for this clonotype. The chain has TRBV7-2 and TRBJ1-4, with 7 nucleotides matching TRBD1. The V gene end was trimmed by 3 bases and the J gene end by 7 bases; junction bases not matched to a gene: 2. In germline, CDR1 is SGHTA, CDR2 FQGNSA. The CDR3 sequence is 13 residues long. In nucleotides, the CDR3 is TGTGCCAGCAGCTTGACAGGGTTTGAAAAACTGTTTTTT. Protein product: CASSLTGFEKLFF.

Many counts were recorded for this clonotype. The CDR3 sequence: CASSLTSRDYSGNTIYF. CDR3 DNA sequence: TGTGCCAGCAGTCTTACATCACGGGACTACTCTGGAAACACCATATATTTT. The chain couples TRBV3-1 to TRBJ1-3; D is perhaps TRBD1 (5 bases). V gave up 6 bases and J gave up 0 bases, with 18 bases separating them. This CDR3 is 17 amino acids long. Per the germline V gene, CDR1 is LGHDT and CDR2 is YNNKEL (reference sequence).

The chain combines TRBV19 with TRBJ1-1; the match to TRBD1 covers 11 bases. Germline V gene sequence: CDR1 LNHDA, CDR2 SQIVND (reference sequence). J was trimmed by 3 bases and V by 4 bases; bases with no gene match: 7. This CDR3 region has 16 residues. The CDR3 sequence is CASSTRPGQGDTEAFF. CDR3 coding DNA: TGTGCCAGTAGTACAAGGCCGGGACAGGGGGACACTGAAGCTTTCTTT.

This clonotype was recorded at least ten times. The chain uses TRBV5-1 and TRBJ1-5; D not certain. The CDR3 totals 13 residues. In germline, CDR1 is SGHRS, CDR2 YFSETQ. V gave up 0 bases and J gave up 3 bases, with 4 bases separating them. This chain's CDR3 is CASSLDINQPQHF. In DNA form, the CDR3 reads TGCGCCAGCAGCTTGGACATCAATCAGCCCCAGCATTTT.

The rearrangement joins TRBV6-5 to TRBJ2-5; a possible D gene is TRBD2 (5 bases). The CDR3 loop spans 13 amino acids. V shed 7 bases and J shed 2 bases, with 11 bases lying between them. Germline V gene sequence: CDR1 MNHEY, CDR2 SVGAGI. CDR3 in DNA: TGTGCCAGCAATGTAGCGCGACAAGAGACCCAGTACTTC. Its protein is CASNVARQETQYF.

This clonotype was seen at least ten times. CDR3 loop: CASSYSIRTGDEQYF. In DNA form, the CDR3 reads TGTGCCAGCAGTTACTCGATACGTACGGGGGACGAGCAGTACTTC. The chain couples TRBV6-6 to TRBJ2-7; tentative D call: TRBD2 (6 bases). This CDR3 comprises 15 residues. Germline V lookup: CDR1 MNHNY, CDR2 SVGAGI (reference sequence). V lost 0 bases, J lost 5 bases, and 14 bases lay in between.

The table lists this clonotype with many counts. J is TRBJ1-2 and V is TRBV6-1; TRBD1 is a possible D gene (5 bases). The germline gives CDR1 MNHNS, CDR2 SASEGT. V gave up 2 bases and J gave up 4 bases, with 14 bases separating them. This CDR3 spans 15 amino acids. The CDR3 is CASSESGGASYGYTF. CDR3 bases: TGTGCCAGCAGTGAAAGTGGAGGGGCCTCCTATGGCTACACCTTC.

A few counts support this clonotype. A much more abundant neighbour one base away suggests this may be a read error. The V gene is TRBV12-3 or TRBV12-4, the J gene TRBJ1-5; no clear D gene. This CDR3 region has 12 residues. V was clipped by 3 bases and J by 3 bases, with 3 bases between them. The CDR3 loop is CASSFSNQPQHF. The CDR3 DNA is TGTGCCAGCAGTTTCTCCAATCAGCCCCAGCATTTT.

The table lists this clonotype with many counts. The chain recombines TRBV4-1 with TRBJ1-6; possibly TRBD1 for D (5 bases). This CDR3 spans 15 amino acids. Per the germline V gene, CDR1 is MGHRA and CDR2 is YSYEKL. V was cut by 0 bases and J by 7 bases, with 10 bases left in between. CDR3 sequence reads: CASSQEGRMNSPLHF. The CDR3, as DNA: TGCGCCAGCAGCCAAGAGGGGCGGATGAATTCACCCCTCCACTTT.

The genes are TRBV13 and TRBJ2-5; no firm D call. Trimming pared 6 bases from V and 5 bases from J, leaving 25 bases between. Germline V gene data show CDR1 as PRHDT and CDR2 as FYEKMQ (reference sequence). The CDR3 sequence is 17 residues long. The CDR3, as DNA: TGTGCCAGCAGGAACAGTATGGGTACGAACACCGGGGAGACCCAGTACTTC. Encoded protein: CASRNSMGTNTGETQYF. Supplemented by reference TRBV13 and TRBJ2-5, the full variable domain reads AAGVIQSPRHLIKEKRETATLKCYPIPRHDTVYWYQQGPGQDPQFLISFYEKMQSDKGSIPDRFSAQQFSDYHSELNMSSLELGDSALYFCASRNSMGTNTGETQYFGPGTRLLVL.